This T cell receptor (beta chain) came from a study of T cell responses to AZD1222 COVID-19 vaccine (TCRdb year 2021). A note on the overall study: A total of 240 or so trial participants underwent TCR sequencing, of whom about 200 had received two doses of AZD1222 and about 26 had received two doses of the MenACWY control vaccine. Enrollment into the trials was organized by age into subgroups of 18-55, 56-69 and 70-plus years, and those subgroups contained about 150, 27 and 61 TCR-sequenced participants, respectively.

Including the terminal cysteine and phenylalanine, the CDR3 comprises 16 residues. The only DNA kept is the CDR3, 48 bases in frame from the first base. Sequences SGHRS (CDR1) and YFSETQ (CDR2) are obtained from the germline V gene. Trimming at the junction amounts to 1 base on V and 7 bases on J, and the germline ends lie 20 bases apart. To note about this clone: There is no known antigen for this receptor. Base qualities are not provided; no much larger clone lies one nucleotide away.

The CDR3 regions of human TCRbeta chains were analyzed by immunosequencing. The source study handled its data this way. Repertoire TCRs were matched against a reference library of SARS-CoV-2-specific TCRs generated with the MIRA antigen-specificity platform. Breadth was defined as the fraction of unique TCRs that were SARS-CoV-2-associated. Depth was defined as the fraction of total T cells that were SARS-CoV-2-associated. Each spike-specific TCR was assigned to its reactive spike region and to a CD4 or CD8 class using the MIRA data. Log10-transformed breadth and depth values were compared by one-way ANOVA with Sidak's multiple comparisons tests. TCRdb's version of the immuneACCESS table is confined to in-frame rearrangements and falls short of the full clone set. An unresolved V gene accounts for under half of the shortfall where checked; the remainder is of unknown origin. The DNA was the basis for D and trimming; V, J and clone size are from that table. The sample profile shows some 63,000 clones; about 88% of them were found once. Approximately 6.1% of the sample comes from the top ten.

Broad study findings and their caveats: Vaccine-associated CD4 TCRs spanned the whole spike protein, with dominant responses in regions 160-218 and 743-854. Nearly half of unique spike-specific TCRs reportedly recognized epitopes outside regions mutated in the B.1.351 and B.1.1.7 variants. Participants were mostly white British and included more females than males, and it was suggested by the authors that clonal diversity may have been underestimated. Because no day 14 peak-response samples were available, repertoires were characterized only after the peak T cell response. Only six AZD1222 recipients were SARS-CoV-2 seropositive at baseline, limiting conclusions about previously exposed vaccinees. In the small 56-69-year group, the increase in depth fell short of significance, most likely because of low power. After two AZD1222 doses, spike-specific TCR breadth and depth were significantly higher than at day 0 and than in MenACWY recipients.

The time point label, as the study defines it: about 28 days (+/-7) after the second vaccine dose. AZD1222 recipients with second doses at about 4 weeks or about 12 weeks were pooled, because spike-specific TCR depth and breadth did not differ between schedules. The vaccinee samples were drawn from two UK trials, COV001 and COV002, one of which was a single-blind randomized controlled phase 2/3 trial testing AZD1222 (ChAdOx1 nCoV-19) in healthy adults. For TCRbeta chain sequencing, PBMC samples from trial participants were taken at day 0 and at day 28 after the second dose. The chain is encoded by TRBV5-1 joined to TRBJ1-2; matching of 5 bases hints at TRBD1 as the D gene. Sequenced material: peripheral blood, taken 28 days after the second AZD1222 dose. The clonotype was recovered from an adult who received the AZD1222 COVID-19 vaccine. Here the CDR3 is given as CASSLYRRGAQGGYTF. The DNA sequence is as follows: TGCGCCAGCAGCTTGTATCGAAGAGGGGCTCAGGGTGGCTACACCTTC.